The 25 T cell receptor beta chains below come from one sample, sequenced in a study of a mutant IDH1 vaccine in newly diagnosed glioma. For these receptors, no antigen is known. Measured with immunoSEQ multiplex PCR; TCRdb has only the in-frame clones, and not every one. The data hold about 56,000 clones, with roughly 76% observed a single time. Noted time point: week 47, end of study. Mutant IDH1 20-mer peptide, at 300 ug, made up each vaccine dose, with topical imiquimod. Sequencing used PBMCs, obtained from a glioma patient whose treatment included an IDH1 peptide vaccine. The source of these receptors is a man aged 50 or older with glioma.

The J gene is TRBJ2-1, the V gene TRBV6-5; D may be TRBD1 (5 bases). Trimming cost V 6 bases and J 9 bases, with 21 bases left between them. From germline, CDR1 is MNHEY and CDR2 SVGAGI. This CDR3 contains 15 residues. The CDR3: CASSRPSGGAVEQFF. Here the CDR3 DNA reads TGTGCCAGCAGCCGACCCTCTGGTGGGGCCGTTGAGCAGTTCTTC.

V gene TRBV21-1 combines with J gene TRBJ1-1; no DNA check was done on the table's D call, TRBD1. TRBV21-1 is noted as a pseudogene. The CDR3 has 15 residues. Here the CDR3 reads CASSNRTGGGSEAFF. The CDR3 DNA reads as TGTGCCAGCAGCAACCGGACAGGGGGAGGGTCTGAAGCTTTCTTT.

The V call is TRBV29-1, the J call TRBJ2-2; 9 bases are a match to TRBD1. CDR3 size: 14 residues. CDR1 SQVTM and CDR2 ANQGSEA come from the germline V gene. After removal of 6 bases from V and 7 bases from J, the junction contained 9 bases not matched to a gene. In nucleotides, the CDR3 is TGCAGCGTCGACTTACAGGGGGCGGGCGGGGAGCTGTTTTTT. Translating gives CSVDLQGAGGELFF.

V is TRBV10-3 and J is TRBJ1-1, with no clear D. Germline loops: CDR1 ENHRY, CDR2 SYGVKD. This CDR3 region has 14 residues. The V gene lost 3 bases and the J gene lost 4 bases, with 12 bases spanning the gap. This CDR3 is CAISDQRATTEAFF. The CDR3 DNA follows: TGTGCCATCAGTGACCAAAGGGCGACCACTGAAGCTTTCTTT.

The rearrangement uses TRBV5-5 and TRBJ1-5, with D possibly being TRBD1 (5 bases). Germline loops: CDR1 SGHKS, CDR2 YYEKEE (reference sequence). The CDR3 consists of 14 residues. Trimming left V 2 bases short and J 5 bases short, with 11 bases between. CDR3: CASSFEGKDQPQHF. CDR3 bases: TGTGCCAGCAGCTTCGAGGGGAAAGATCAGCCCCAGCATTTT.

The chain is built from TRBV25-1 and TRBJ2-3; D is perhaps TRBD2 (5 bases). This CDR3 has 14 residues. V dropped 6 bases and J dropped 2 bases, with 12 bases sitting between them. From germline, CDR1 is MGHDK and CDR2 SYGVNS. CDR3 bases: TGTGCCAGCAGCCAAATGGAGGCCACAGATACGCAGTATTTT. Residues: CASSQMEATDTQYF.

This clone was seen more than once but under ten times. The V and J genes are TRBV18 and TRBJ1-1; the D gene is possibly TRBD1 (5 bases). The CDR3 runs 16 residues. Looked up from germline, CDR1 is KGHSH and CDR2 is LQKENI. Trimming took off 2 bases at V and 2 bases at J, with 15 bases between the two ends. CDR3 bases: TGTGCCAGCTCACCAGATGGGGGGATAGGCAACACTGAAGCTTTCTTT. Protein sequence: CASSPDGGIGNTEAFF.

The V call is TRBV4-2, the J call TRBJ1-2; tentatively, D is TRBD1 (5 bases). The germline V gene encodes CDR1 LGHNA and CDR2 YNFKEQ. The CDR3 totals 15 residues. V shed 0 bases and J shed 4 bases, with 12 bases lying between them. CDR3 sequence (DNA): TGTGCCAGCAGCCAAGAGGGGCAGGCGGTCTATGGCTACACCTTC. Residues: CASSQEGQAVYGYTF.

This clone appeared once. The chain joins TRBV9 to TRBJ2-7; 9 bases fit TRBD1. The CDR3 loop spans 15 amino acids. V gave up 0 bases and J gave up 2 bases; unmatched junction bases: 3. Germline assignment: CDR1 SGDLS and CDR2 YYNGEE. The CDR3 is CASSVGQGETYEQYF. DNA for the CDR3: TGTGCCAGCAGCGTAGGACAGGGGGAAACCTACGAGCAGTACTTC.

The chain has TRBV10-2 and TRBJ2-3; 8 positions match TRBD1. Looked up from germline, CDR1 is WSHSY and CDR2 is SAAADI. This CDR3 has 14 residues. With V trimmed by 7 bases and J by 2 bases, 5 bases remained unmatched. This CDR3 is CASNDRGDTDTQYF. In DNA form, the CDR3 reads TGCGCCAGCAACGACAGGGGAGACACAGATACGCAGTATTTT.

This clone showed up just once. The V gene is TRBV6-5, the J gene TRBJ2-7, with TRBD1 identical over 8 bases. Germline V lookup: CDR1 MNHEY, CDR2 SVGAGI. V gave up 3 bases and J gave up 6 bases; unmatched junction bases: 7. CDR3 length: 14 residues. Here the CDR3 reads CASSYSRGQGEQYF. The DNA for the CDR3 is TGTGCCAGCAGTTATTCCAGGGGGCAGGGCGAGCAGTACTTC.

The chain combines TRBV30 with TRBJ2-5, with a tentative D call TRBD1 (6 bases). Trimming removed 4 bases from V and 1 base from J, with 10 bases in between. CDR1 and CDR2 from the germline V gene are GTSNPN and SVGIG (reference sequence). The CDR3 length is 13 residues. In nucleotides, the CDR3 is TGTGCCTGGACCCAGGGGCCCCAAGAGACCCAGTACTTC. Its translation is CAWTQGPQETQYF.

CDR3: CATSPRVGVYNEQFF. Written as DNA, the CDR3 is TGTGCCACCAGCCCCCGGGTGGGAGTTTACAATGAGCAGTTCTTC. The genes are TRBV15 and TRBJ2-1, with D possibly matching TRBD2 (5 bases). CDR1 LNHNV and CDR2 YYDKDF come from the germline V gene (reference sequence). V lost 5 bases and J lost 4, with 15 bases in between. This CDR3 is 15 amino acids long. Full variable domain (rest looked up from reference TRBV15 and TRBJ2-1): DAMVIQNPRYQVTQFGKPVTLSCSQTLNHNVMYWYQQKSSQAPKLLFHYYDKDFNNEADTPDNFQSRRPNTSFCFLDIRSPGLGDTAMYLCATSPRVGVYNEQFFGPGTRLTVL.

The chain links TRBV30 to TRBJ2-5, with D possibly called TRBD1 or TRBD2 (5 bases each). The ends were cut back, 2 bases at V and 1 base at J, with 17 bases in the middle. The germline V gene encodes CDR1 GTSNPN and CDR2 SVGIG (reference sequence). The CDR3 consists of 16 residues. DNA of the CDR3: TGTGCCTGGAGTCCCGTAAGGGGACCATCCCAAGAGACCCAGTACTTC. Residues: CAWSPVRGPSQETQYF. Combining the CDR3 with reference TRBV30 and TRBJ2-5 gives the whole variable domain SQTIHQWPATLVQPVGSPLSLECTVEGTSNPNLYWYRQAAGRGLQLLFYSVGIGQISSEVPQNLSASRPQDRQFILSSKKLLLSDSGFYLCAWSPVRGPSQETQYFGPGTRLLVL.

Only one count was recorded for this clone. This chain uses TRBV10-3 with TRBJ1-6; TRBD1 might be the D (5 bases). The CDR3 totals 14 residues. V shed 7 bases and J shed 6 bases, with 13 bases lying between them. Germline CDR1 is ENHRY and CDR2 is SYGVKD. CDR3 region: CAIKGGASNSPLHF. CDR3 DNA sequence: TGTGCCATCAAGGGTGGGGCCTCTAATTCACCCCTCCACTTT.

V gene TRBV6-5 combines with J gene TRBJ1-5; D not resolved. The CDR3 spans 13 residues. Germline CDR1 MNHEY, CDR2 SVGAGI. The V end was cut by 6 bases, the J end by 1 base, with 7 bases between. The CDR3 is CASSPVSNQPQHF. CDR3 DNA: TGTGCCAGCAGCCCGGTCAGCAATCAGCCCCAGCATTTT.

The chain joins TRBV5-1 to TRBJ2-5; 7 bases line up with TRBD2. The V gene end was trimmed by 0 bases and the J gene end by 5 bases; junction bases not matched to a gene: 19. CDR3 length: 19 amino acids. Germline CDR1 reads SGHRS; CDR2 reads YFSETQ. CDR3 region: CASSLVNTARTRSIETQYF. CDR3 DNA: TGCGCCAGCAGCTTGGTAAATACGGCCCGGACTAGAAGCATTGAGACCCAGTACTTC.

This chain links TRBV5-1 with TRBJ2-7; D gene unclear. Trimming removed 3 bases from V and 0 bases from J, with 16 bases in between. The germline V gene encodes CDR1 SGHRS and CDR2 YFSETQ. The CDR3 has 16 amino acids. Here the CDR3 DNA reads TGCGCCAGCAGCTCTACCCACGGCCCTAGCTCCTACGAGCAGTACTTC. Translation: CASSSTHGPSSYEQYF. Drawing the rest from reference TRBV5-1 and TRBJ2-7, the complete variable domain is KAGVTQTPRYLIKTRGQQVTLSCSPISGHRSVSWYQQTPGQGLQFLFEYFSETQRNKGNFPGRFSGRQFSNSRSEMNVSTLELGDSALYLCASSSTHGPSSYEQYFGPGTRLTVT.

V and J are TRBV18 and TRBJ2-1, with 7 positions matching TRBD1. Trimming took 0 bases from V and 7 from J; bases not matched to a gene: 9. Germline assignment: CDR1 KGHSH and CDR2 LQKENI. The CDR3 extends over 16 amino acids. DNA of the CDR3: TGTGCCAGCTCACCACCGAACAGGGGTGGTGCGAATGAGCAGTTCTTC. It yields the protein CASSPPNRGGANEQFF.

This chain connects TRBV5-6 to TRBJ2-2; TRBD1 aligns across 7 bases. J was trimmed by 0 bases and V by 4 bases; bases with no gene match: 3. Germline V gene sequence: CDR1 SGHDT, CDR2 YYEEEE. The CDR3 runs 15 residues. The CDR3 protein is CASSGTAANTGELFF. The CDR3 DNA follows: TGTGCCAGCAGCGGGACAGCCGCGAACACCGGGGAGCTGTTTTTT.

The chain is built from TRBV10-1 and TRBJ2-2; D may be TRBD1 (6 bases). This CDR3 has 16 amino acids. Deletions cut 6 bases from V and 0 bases from J, with 14 bases between. CDR1 and CDR2 from the germline V gene are WNHNN and SYGVQD (reference sequence). CDR3 sequence reads: CASSYRQAANTGELFF. DNA of the CDR3: TGCGCCAGCAGCTACCGACAGGCCGCGAACACCGGGGAGCTGTTTTTT.

The rearrangement links TRBV5-1 to TRBJ1-2; perhaps TRBD1 as D (5 bases). The V end was cut by 7 bases, the J end by 0 bases, with 13 bases between. This CDR3 comprises 14 residues. The germline gives CDR1 SGHRS, CDR2 YFSETQ. Here the CDR3 reads CASQGVNTNYGYTF. In DNA form, the CDR3 reads TGCGCCAGCCAAGGGGTGAACACTAACTATGGCTACACCTTC.

CDR3 region: CASSLRVAGSDDLNYEQYF. The CDR3 DNA is TGTGCCAGCAGCTTGAGAGTGGCAGGCTCGGACGACCTGAACTACGAGCAGTACTTC. The chain employs TRBV7-6 and TRBJ2-7; no clear D. Germline V CDR1 and CDR2: SGHVS, FNYEAQ. The CDR3 totals 19 residues. The ends were cut back, 3 bases at V and 3 bases at J, with 27 bases in the middle.

The rearrangement links TRBV27 to TRBJ2-1; D remains unclear. Trimming pared 2 bases from V and 7 bases from J, leaving 9 bases between. Germline V CDR1 and CDR2: MNHEY, SMNVEV (reference sequence). The CDR3 is 13 amino acids. CDR3 sequence reads: CASSLGERNEQFF. The DNA for the CDR3 is TGTGCCAGCAGTTTAGGGGAAAGAAATGAGCAGTTCTTC.

In this sample, this clone is medium-sized (0.01 to 0.1%). The J gene is TRBJ1-2, the V gene TRBV5-6; D is perhaps TRBD1 (5 bases). The CDR3 is made up of 13 amino acids. In germline, CDR1 is SGHDT, CDR2 YYEEEE. V was shortened by 4 bases and J by 8 bases, with 15 bases between the two germline ends. For the CDR3, the DNA is TGTGCCAGCAGCGATGAGAGGGGAGGAGGCTACACCTTC. It is translated as CASSDERGGGYTF.